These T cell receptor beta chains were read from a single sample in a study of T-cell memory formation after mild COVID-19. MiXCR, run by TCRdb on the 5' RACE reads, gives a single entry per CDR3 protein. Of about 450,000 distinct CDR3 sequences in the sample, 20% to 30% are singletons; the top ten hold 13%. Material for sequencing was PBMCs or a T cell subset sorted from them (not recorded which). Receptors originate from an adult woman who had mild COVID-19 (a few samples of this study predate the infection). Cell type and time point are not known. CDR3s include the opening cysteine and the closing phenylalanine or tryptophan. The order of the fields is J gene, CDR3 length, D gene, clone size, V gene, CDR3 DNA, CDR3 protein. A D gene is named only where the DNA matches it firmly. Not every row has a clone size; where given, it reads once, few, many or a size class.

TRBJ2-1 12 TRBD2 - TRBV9 TGTGCCAGCAGCTCCCCCGGGACTAGTCAGTTCTTC CASSSPGTSQFF
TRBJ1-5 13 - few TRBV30 TGTGCCTGGAGCCGGGGACCTAATCAGCCCCAGCATTTT CAWSRGPNQPQHF
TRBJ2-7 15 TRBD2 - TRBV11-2 TGTGCCAGCAGCTATCCGACCTGGGGAGGGGTCGAGCAGTACTTC CASSYPTWGGVEQYF
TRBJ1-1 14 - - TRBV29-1 TGCAGCGTTGAATTTAGACAGGCATACACTGAAGCTTTCTTT CSVEFRQAYTEAFF
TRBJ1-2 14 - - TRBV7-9 TGTGCCAGCAGCTTAGCCGACAGGAACTATGGCTACACCTTC CASSLADRNYGYTF
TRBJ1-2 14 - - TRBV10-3 TGTGCCATCAGTGAGTCATTGGTGGGCTATGGCTACACCTTC CAISESLVGYGYTF
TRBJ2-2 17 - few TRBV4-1 TGCGCCAGCAGCCTAAAGGGGGTTTTCCAGAACACCGGGGAGCTGTTTTTT CASSLKGVFQNTGELFF
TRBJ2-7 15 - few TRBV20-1 TGCAGTGCTAGAGATCAAGGGGGTGTTACCTACGAGCAGTACTTC CSARDQGGVTYEQYF
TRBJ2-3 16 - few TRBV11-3 TGTGCCAGCAGCTTAGTGGGGGGCACCGGCACAGATACGCAGTATTTT CASSLVGGTGTDTQYF
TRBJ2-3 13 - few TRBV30 TGTGCCTGGAGTCGAGACAGCACAGATACGCAGTATTTT CAWSRDSTDTQYF
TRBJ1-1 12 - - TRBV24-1 TGTGCCACCCCTAAAACCGGGGGCGTGACTTTCTTT CATPKTGGVTFF
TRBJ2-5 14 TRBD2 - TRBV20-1 TGCAGTGCAAGGGAAGAGCGGGGGAAAGAGACCCAGTACTTC CSAREERGKETQYF
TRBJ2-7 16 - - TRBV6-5 TGTGCCAGCAGCCCCGTCGGCGTCGGGGCCTACTACGAGCAGTACTTC CASSPVGVGAYYEQYF
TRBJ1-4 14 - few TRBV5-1 TGCGCCAGCAGTCAGGGAGCAACTAATGAAAAACTGTTTTTT CASSQGATNEKLFF
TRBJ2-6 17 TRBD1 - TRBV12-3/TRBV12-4 TGTGCCAGCGGGTGGACAGGCTCCCTCTCTGGGGCCAACGTCCTGACTTTC CASGWTGSLSGANVLTF
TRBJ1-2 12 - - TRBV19 TGTGCCAGCATCGGGACAAGTTATGGCTACACCTTC CASIGTSYGYTF
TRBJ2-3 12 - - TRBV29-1 TGCAGCGTTCAGACGCAGGGAGATACGCAGTATTTT CSVQTQGDTQYF
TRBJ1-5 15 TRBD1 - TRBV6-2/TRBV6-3 TGTGCCAGCAGTTTTCGTCAGGGGGCAAATCAGCCCCAGCATTTT CASSFRQGANQPQHF
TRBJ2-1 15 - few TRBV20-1 TGCAGTGCTAGAGTAAGGAGCGGTTATCGCAATGAGCAGTTCTTC CSARVRSGYRNEQFF
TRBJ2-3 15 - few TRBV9 TGTGCCAGCCAGGAAGGGGGGTCTAGCACAGATACGCAGTATTTT CASQEGGSSTDTQYF
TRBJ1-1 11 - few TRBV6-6 TGTGCCAGCGGAAGGGACACTGAAGCTTTCTTT CASGRDTEAFF
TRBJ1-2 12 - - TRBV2 TGTGCCACCGATACAGACTCCTATGGCTACACCTTC CATDTDSYGYTF
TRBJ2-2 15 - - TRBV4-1 TGCGCCAGCAGCCATCACGCAGCGAACACCGGGGAGCTGTTTTTT CASSHHAANTGELFF
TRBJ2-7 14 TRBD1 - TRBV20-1 TGCAGTGCTACCCGACAGGGGGCACGAGGCGAGCAGTACTTC CSATRQGARGEQYF
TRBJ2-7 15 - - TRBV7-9 TGTGCCAGCAGCCAGGGGTTCAGGGAAGGCAACGAGCAGTACTTC CASSQGFREGNEQYF
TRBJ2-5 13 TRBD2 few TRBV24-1 TGTGCCACGGAGCGGGATGGAGGAGAGACCCAGTACTTC CATERDGGETQYF
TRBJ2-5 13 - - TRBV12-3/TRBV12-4 TGTGCCAGCACCCTGGAGTTCCAAGAGACCCAGTACTTC CASTLEFQETQYF
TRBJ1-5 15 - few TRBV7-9 TGTGCCAGCAGCCCCGATGCGGGACCCGGCCAGCCCCAGCATTTT CASSPDAGPGQPQHF
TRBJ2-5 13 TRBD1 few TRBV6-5 TGTGCCAGCACCGGACAGGGAAGGGAGACCCAGTACTTC CASTGQGRETQYF
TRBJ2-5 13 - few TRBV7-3 TGTGCCAGCGCGGGGGCCCGGGGAGAGACCCAGTACTTC CASAGARGETQYF
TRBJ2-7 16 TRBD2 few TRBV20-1 TGCAGTGCTAGAGACGGGACTAGCGGGCGGAATTACGAGCAGTACTTC CSARDGTSGRNYEQYF
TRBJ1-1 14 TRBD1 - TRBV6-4 TGTGCCAGCAGTGACGGGACAGGGAACACTGAAGCTTTCTTT CASSDGTGNTEAFF
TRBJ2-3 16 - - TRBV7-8 TGTGCCAGCAGCGGCCGCGGCGGAACTAGCACAGATACGCAGTATTTT CASSGRGGTSTDTQYF
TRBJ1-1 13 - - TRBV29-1 TGCAGCGTTAAAAGATTCCAGGGATCTGAAGCTTTCTTT CSVKRFQGSEAFF
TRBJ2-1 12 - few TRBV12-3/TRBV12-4 TGTGCCAGCAGATGGAGAGGGAATGAGCAGTTCTTC CASRWRGNEQFF
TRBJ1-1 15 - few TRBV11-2 TGTGCCAGCAGCTTAGCCGCGGGAGGGGCCACTGAAGCTTTCTTT CASSLAAGGATEAFF
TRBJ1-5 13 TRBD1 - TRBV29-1 TGCAGCGTTGAGACAGGGAAAAATCAGCCCCAGCATTTT CSVETGKNQPQHF
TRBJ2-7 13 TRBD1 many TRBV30 TGTGCCTCCGTCCCACGGACAGGCTACGAGCAGTACTTC CASVPRTGYEQYF
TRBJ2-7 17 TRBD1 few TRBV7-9 TGTGCCAGCAGCTTAGAACAGGGGATCCTTAGAGACTACGAGCAGTACTTC CASSLEQGILRDYEQYF
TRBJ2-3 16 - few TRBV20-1 TGCAGTGCCATCTCACCACTATCCGCGGCCCCAGATACGCAGTATTTT CSAISPLSAAPDTQYF